This TCR beta chain comes out of a study of T-cell reconstitution after alpha-beta-depleted transplantation in children. Unique molecular identifiers were incorporated during preparation of the TCRbeta library. Via MiXCR, TCRdb re-called the PCR reads, giving one row per CDR3 protein. This table holds over 450,000 distinct CDR3 sequences, 10% to 13% found once. This clonotype showed up many times. The antigen is undetermined. Findings and caveats of the study: After one year, T-cell counts and TCRbeta diversity mostly came from new T cells. Roughly two months post-transplant, alpha-beta T cells reportedly originated from several hundred graft clones that had expanded. Where some patients showed high TCRbeta diversity at day 60, it came from recipient T cells and thymic progenitors that had survived.

CDR1 and CDR2 from the germline V gene are MNHEY and SMNVEV (reference sequence). V shed 2 bases and J shed 4 bases, with 18 bases lying between them. The CDR3 consists of 17 residues. The receptor's source is a child younger than 10 with inherited bone marrow failure, due to receive a stem cell transplant. The sample in question was PBMCs, obtained before TCRalphabeta/CD19-depleted stem cell transplant. The chain has TRBV27 and TRBJ2-1; the D call may be TRBD1 or TRBD2 (5 bases each). CDR3 sequence (DNA): TGTGCCAGCAGTTTAAGGGGCCCGGGACGCCTTTACAATGAGCAGTTCTTC. Translated: CASSLRGPGRLYNEQFF.